These T cell receptor beta chains were read from a single sample in a study of shared clonotypes between healthy human individuals. Data came from immunoSEQ multiplex PCR; TCRdb stores just in-frame clones and leaves some out. The table records 2 million to 2.5 million clones, over 85% of them present only once. Sequenced input: naive CD4+ T cells sorted from blood. The receptors stem from a man aged 18 to 30 in good health. The CDR3 runs from the conserved cysteine through the conserved F or W. The order of the fields is D gene, CDR3 length, V gene, J gene, clone size, CDR3 protein, CDR3 DNA. A D gene is named only where the DNA matches it firmly. Size tells how often a clone was seen (once, few, many) or the class of an expanded clone, and some rows leave it out.

>-|14|TRBV19|TRBJ2-5|-
CASSSAALQETQYF
TGTGCCAGTAGCTCAGCCGCTCTCCAAGAGACCCAGTACTTC
>-|15|TRBV7-2|TRBJ1-2|-
CASSPVRGSNYGYTF
TGTGCCAGCAGCCCCGTACGGGGATCTAACTATGGCTACACCTTC
>TRBD1|14|TRBV4-1|TRBJ2-7|once
CASSQPGQGYEQYF
TGCGCCAGCAGCCAACCCGGACAGGGCTACGAGCAGTACTTC
>TRBD1|16|TRBV28|TRBJ2-5|-
CASSLLGTGSQETQYF
TGTGCCAGCAGTTTACTTGGGACAGGGAGCCAAGAGACCCAGTACTTC
>-|16|TRBV18|TRBJ1-2|-
CASSVGTYVANYGYTF
TGTGCCAGCTCGGTCGGGACCTACGTAGCTAACTATGGCTACACCTTC
>-|13|TRBV18|TRBJ2-2|-
CASSRDATGELFF
TGTGCCAGCTCAAGGGACGCCACCGGGGAGCTGTTTTTT
>-|14|TRBV7-9|TRBJ1-1|-
CASSKQQGGTEAFF
TGTGCCAGCAGCAAACAACAGGGAGGCACTGAAGCTTTCTTT
>TRBD1|17|TRBV12-5|TRBJ2-7|few
CASGLPPGQVLIYEQYF
TGTGCTAGTGGTTTGCCGCCGGGACAGGTCTTAATATACGAGCAGTACTTC
>TRBD2|14|TRBV6-5|TRBJ2-5|-
CASSYGTRQETQYF
TGTGCCAGCAGTTACGGGACTAGACAAGAGACCCAGTACTTC
>-|12|TRBV29-1|TRBJ1-3|-
CSVDLSGNTIYF
TGCAGCGTTGATCTCTCTGGAAACACCATATATTTT
>-|14|TRBV10-3|TRBJ2-7|-
CAITSSLSSYEQYF
TGTGCCATCACAAGTTCTCTGAGCTCCTACGAGCAGTACTTC
>-|15|TRBV12-5|TRBJ2-3|-
CASGVGQLSTDTQYF
TGTGCTAGTGGGGTCGGACAGTTGAGCACAGATACGCAGTATTTT
>TRBD1|15|TRBV4-1|TRBJ2-7|-
CASSLPGQGLHEQYF
TGCGCCAGCAGCTTACCGGGACAGGGTCTTCACGAGCAGTACTTC
>TRBD1|17|TRBV5-5|TRBJ1-6|few
CASSYSLSGQVNSPLHF
TGTGCCAGCAGCTATTCCCTATCGGGACAGGTCAATTCACCCCTCCACTTT
>-|13|TRBV11-2|TRBJ2-1|-
CASSQEYPGQQFF
TGTGCCAGCAGCCAAGAGTATCCGGGACAGCAGTTCTTC
>-|13|TRBV11-2|TRBJ1-1|-
CASSFGGASEAFF
TGTGCCAGCAGCTTTGGGGGGGCCTCTGAAGCTTTCTTT
>-|15|TRBV2|TRBJ1-6|-
CASSGHGTSNSPLHF
TGTGCCAGCAGTGGCCATGGGACGTCTAATTCACCCCTCCACTTT
>-|14|TRBV5-5|TRBJ1-4|-
CASSLGASNEKLFF
TGTGCCAGCAGCTTGGGGGCGTCTAATGAAAAACTGTTTTTT
>-|13|TRBV7-9|TRBJ2-1|-
CASSPSGLNEQFF
TGTGCCAGCAGCCCCAGTGGCCTAAATGAGCAGTTCTTC
>TRBD1|15|TRBV9|TRBJ2-1|-
CASSVVGTGDNEQFF
TGTGCCAGCAGCGTAGTAGGGACAGGGGACAATGAGCAGTTCTTC
>-|15|TRBV9|TRBJ2-1|-
CASSVGSPQDNEQFF
TGTGCCAGCAGCGTAGGTTCCCCTCAGGACAATGAGCAGTTCTTC
>TRBD2|16|TRBV5-6|TRBJ2-5|-
CASSLGGRARIETQYF
TGTGCCAGCAGCTTGGGTGGGAGGGCCCGTATAGAGACCCAGTACTTC
>-|14|TRBV5-1|TRBJ1-1|-
CASSLGQVGTEAFF
TGCGCCAGCAGCTTGGGGCAGGTTGGAACTGAAGCTTTCTTT
>-|17|TRBV6-1|TRBJ2-3|-
CASSEARVGTSTDTQYF
TGTGCCAGCAGTGAAGCTAGGGTGGGGACTAGCACAGATACGCAGTATTTT
>-|13|TRBV6-4|TRBJ2-1|-
CASSDNIRDEQFF
TGTGCCAGCAGTGACAACATCCGCGATGAGCAGTTCTTC
>-|14|TRBV11-2|TRBJ1-1|-
CASSLAAGSTEAFF
TGTGCCAGCAGCTTAGCTGCGGGGAGCACTGAAGCTTTCTTT
>-|15|TRBV18|TRBJ1-6|-
CASSPKRAANSPLHF
TGTGCCAGCTCACCAAAAAGGGCGGCTAATTCACCCCTCCACTTT
>-|16|TRBV25-1|TRBJ1-3|-
CASSGGLTSSGNTIYF
TGTGCCAGCAGTGGGGGACTAACGAGCTCTGGAAACACCATATATTTT
>-|16|TRBV5-4|TRBJ2-5|-
CASSLKSDPYQETQYF
TGTGCCAGCAGCTTGAAGAGTGACCCGTACCAAGAGACCCAGTACTTC
>TRBD1|15|TRBV19|TRBJ2-7|-
CASSSSPGQGYEQYF
TGTGCCAGTAGTAGCTCGCCGGGACAGGGCTACGAGCAGTACTTC
>-|13|TRBV6-1|TRBJ2-3|-
CASGIEITDTQYF
TGTGCCAGCGGTATAGAGATCACAGATACGCAGTATTTT
>-|13|TRBV18|TRBJ1-5|-
CASSPYSNQPQHF
TGTGCCAGCTCACCGTATAGCAATCAGCCCCAGCATTTT
>-|13|TRBV6-1|TRBJ1-5|-
CASSEVRGQPQHF
TGTGCCAGCAGTGAAGTCCGGGGTCAGCCCCAGCATTTT
>-|9|TRBV20-1|TRBJ1-5|many
CSAREPQHF
TGCAGTGCTAGGGAGCCCCAGCATTTT
>-|10|TRBV30|TRBJ2-4|-
CAGLKNIQYF
TGTGCCGGACTCAAAAACATTCAGTACTTC
>-|13|TRBV30|TRBJ1-5|-
CACSGETDQPQHF
TGTGCCTGCTCTGGGGAGACTGATCAGCCCCAGCATTTT
>TRBD2|16|TRBV10-3|TRBJ2-2|-
CAISELTGGGTGELFF
TGTGCCATCAGTGAGTTAACGGGAGGAGGCACCGGGGAGCTGTTTTTT
>TRBD2|14|TRBV18|TRBJ2-7|-
CASSIERGVNEQYF
TGTGCCAGCTCTATCGAACGGGGGGTGAACGAGCAGTACTTC
>-|14|TRBV2|TRBJ1-6|-
CASRGPVRGSPLHF
TGTGCCAGCAGGGGCCCCGTCAGGGGTTCACCCCTCCACTTT
>TRBD2|14|TRBV11-2|TRBJ2-7|-
CASSYGTSSYEQYF
TGTGCCAGCAGCTACGGGACTAGCTCCTACGAGCAGTACTTC
>TRBD2|15|TRBV11-3|TRBJ2-3|-
CASSRGGQSTDTQYF
TGTGCCAGCAGCCGGGGGGGGCAGAGCACAGATACGCAGTATTTT
>-|14|TRBV29-1|TRBJ1-2|-
CSVVPAGTNYGYTF
TGCAGCGTTGTCCCGGCAGGGACTAACTATGGCTACACCTTC
>-|15|TRBV28|TRBJ2-1|once
CASSLRGSSYNEQFF
TGTGCCAGCAGTTTAAGGGGGAGCTCCTACAATGAGCAGTTCTTC
>TRBD1|15|TRBV6-1|TRBJ1-2|-
CASSGGQGVGNGYTF
TGTGCCAGCAGTGGAGGGCAGGGGGTTGGGAATGGCTACACCTTC
>-|15|TRBV18|TRBJ2-2|-
CASSPVGTKTGELFF
TGTGCCAGCTCACCCGTGGGAACTAAGACCGGGGAGCTGTTTTTT
>-|15|TRBV11-2|TRBJ1-2|-
CASSSLRGVRGGYTF
TGTGCCAGCAGCTCCCTACGCGGTGTCAGAGGGGGCTACACCTTC
>-|13|TRBV7-9|TRBJ1-1|-
CASSSNPNTEAFF
TGTGCCAGCAGCTCAAACCCAAACACTGAAGCTTTCTTT
>-|13|TRBV9|TRBJ1-1|once
CASSLGRDTEAFF
TGTGCCAGCAGCTTAGGTAGGGACACTGAAGCTTTCTTT
>-|14|TRBV5-1|TRBJ2-3|-
CASSFEGVTDTQYF
TGCGCCAGCAGCTTCGAGGGCGTCACAGATACGCAGTATTTT
>-|15|TRBV6-5|TRBJ2-3|-
CASSYSRTSTDTQYF
TGTGCCAGCAGTTACTCCCGGACTAGCACAGATACGCAGTATTTT
>-|16|TRBV5-1|TRBJ2-2|-
CASSSTGQFGTGELFF
TGCGCCAGCAGCTCCACAGGGCAATTCGGCACCGGGGAGCTGTTTTTT
>TRBD1|14|TRBV19|TRBJ1-1|-
CASRKAGGYTEAFF
TGTGCCAGTCGGAAGGCAGGGGGCTACACTGAAGCTTTCTTT
>TRBD1|16|TRBV6-5|TRBJ1-6|-
CASSYLAGGSRSPLHF
TGTGCCAGCAGTTACTTGGCAGGGGGGTCGCGGTCACCCCTCCACTTT
>-|14|TRBV7-9|TRBJ1-4|-
CASSRTATNEKLFF
TGTGCCAGCAGCAGGACAGCAACTAATGAAAAACTGTTTTTT
>-|15|TRBV9|TRBJ2-1|-
CASSVGQVVYNEQFF
TGTGCCAGCAGCGTAGGGCAGGTCGTCTACAATGAGCAGTTCTTC
>TRBD1|18|TRBV5-1|TRBJ2-2|-
CASSLEPRDRDFPGELFF
TGCGCCAGCAGCTTGGAACCCCGGGACAGGGATTTCCCGGGGGAGCTGTTTTTT
>-|12|TRBV6-1|TRBJ2-5|-
CAIHPNGETQYF
TGTGCCATCCACCCAAACGGGGAGACCCAGTACTTC
>-|14|TRBV5-1|TRBJ2-7|-
CASSLGATPYEQYF
TGCGCCAGCAGCTTGGGTGCCACACCCTACGAGCAGTACTTC
>-|13|TRBV7-9|TRBJ1-1|-
CASTSVMNTEAFF
TGTGCCAGCACCTCGGTCATGAACACTGAAGCTTTCTTT
>-|17|TRBV5-1|TRBJ2-6|-
CASSLAERVSGANVLTF
TGCGCCAGCAGCTTGGCAGAAAGAGTCTCTGGGGCCAACGTCCTGACTTTC